This T cell receptor beta chain was documented in a study of shared clonotypes between healthy human individuals. V lost 5 bases to trimming and J lost 0 bases, with 14 bases between them. The germline V gene encodes CDR1 MNHEY and CDR2 SMNVEV (reference sequence). CDR3 length equals 15 residues. General study points: Larger estimated richness was generally seen in naive subsets than in memory subsets.

Comment on this clone: Its antigen is undetermined.

The protocol was immunoSEQ multiplex PCR, while the TCRdb copy is restricted to in-frame clones and leaves out a portion. The sample consists of 600,000 to 750,000 clones, 72% of them appearing once. The sequenced material came from memory CD4+ T cells sorted from blood. As to subset: CD45RA-negative fraction. The chain has TRBV27 and TRBJ2-7, with D unresolved. The receptor was isolated from a woman aged 30 to 39 in good health. DNA for the CDR3: TGTGCCAGCAGTCCGAAGCAAATAAGCTCCTACGAGCAGTACTTC. This codes for CASSPKQISSYEQYF.